This TCR beta chain comes out of a study of shared clonotypes between healthy human individuals. As for this clone: Its antigen remains unknown.

This CDR3 has 13 residues. Trimming shortened V by 4 bases and J by 3 bases, and 8 bases separated the two germline ends. Germline CDR1 reads KGHSH; CDR2 reads LQKENI. Findings and caveats of the study: Clonotype sharing among donors was thought likely to change with sequencing depth.

Unsorted PBMCs provided DNA that was sequenced on ten immunoSEQ deep assay plates. Authors' methods: ImmunoSEQ gave junction-only sequences without quality scores, so filtering differed. Data came from immunoSEQ multiplex PCR; TCRdb stores just in-frame clones and leaves some out. V and J calls and clone size come straight from that table; D and trimming were deduced from the DNA. The sample includes about half a million clones, about 76% of them seen just once. Genomic DNA of unsorted samples came from roughly 90 million PBMCs. The sequencing input was PBMCs. This receptor was obtained from a woman aged 40 to 55 in good health. Some clones in this sample may be carry-over from other donors' samples. J is TRBJ2-3 and V is TRBV18; D ambiguous. CDR3 DNA: TGTGCCAGCTCACTTGCCGGGACAGATACGCAGTATTTT. Its protein product is CASSLAGTDTQYF.